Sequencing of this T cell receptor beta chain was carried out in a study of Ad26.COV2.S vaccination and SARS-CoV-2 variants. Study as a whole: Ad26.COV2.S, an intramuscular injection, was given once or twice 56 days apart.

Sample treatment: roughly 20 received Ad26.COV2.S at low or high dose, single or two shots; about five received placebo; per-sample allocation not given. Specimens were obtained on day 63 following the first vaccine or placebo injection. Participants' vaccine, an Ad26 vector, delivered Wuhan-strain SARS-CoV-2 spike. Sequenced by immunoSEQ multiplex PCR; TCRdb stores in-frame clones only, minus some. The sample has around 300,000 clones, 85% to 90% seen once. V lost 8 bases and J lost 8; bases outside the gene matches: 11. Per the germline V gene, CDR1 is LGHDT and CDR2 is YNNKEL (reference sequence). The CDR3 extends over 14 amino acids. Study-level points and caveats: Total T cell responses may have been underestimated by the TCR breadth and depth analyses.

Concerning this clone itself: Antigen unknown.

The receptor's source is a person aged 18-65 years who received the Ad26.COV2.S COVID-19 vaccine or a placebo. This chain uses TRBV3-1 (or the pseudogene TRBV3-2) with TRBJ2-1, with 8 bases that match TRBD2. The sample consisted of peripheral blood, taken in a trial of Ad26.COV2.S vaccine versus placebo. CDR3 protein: CASSTSAGKDEQFF. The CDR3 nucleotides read TGTGCCAGCTCGACTAGCGCAGGGAAAGATGAGCAGTTCTTC.